This T cell receptor beta chain was recovered during a study of cytomegalovirus exposure and HLA in healthy donors. Comments on this clone: Its antigen is still unknown.

Findings and limits, study-wide: HLA restriction was apparent for most CMV-associated TCR beta chains in a later analysis.

Per germline, CDR1 SQVTM and CDR2 ANQGSEA. V dropped 7 bases and J dropped 1 base, with 13 bases sitting between them. This CDR3 has 14 residues. The PCR contained 60 Vbeta and 13 Jbeta primers. Assay used: immunoSEQ multiplex PCR; TCRdb lists only in-frame clones, some missing. The sample lists approximately 150,000 clones, 78% occurring once. This chain joins TRBV29-1 and TRBJ1-4; possibly TRBD1 for D (5 bases). This clonotype was obtained from a female donor in good health and CMV-seronegative. Sequenced sample: PBMCs. For the CDR3, the DNA is TGCAGCGCCGGTGACAGCAGAACTAATGAAAAACTGTTTTTT. Translating it yields CSAGDSRTNEKLFF.